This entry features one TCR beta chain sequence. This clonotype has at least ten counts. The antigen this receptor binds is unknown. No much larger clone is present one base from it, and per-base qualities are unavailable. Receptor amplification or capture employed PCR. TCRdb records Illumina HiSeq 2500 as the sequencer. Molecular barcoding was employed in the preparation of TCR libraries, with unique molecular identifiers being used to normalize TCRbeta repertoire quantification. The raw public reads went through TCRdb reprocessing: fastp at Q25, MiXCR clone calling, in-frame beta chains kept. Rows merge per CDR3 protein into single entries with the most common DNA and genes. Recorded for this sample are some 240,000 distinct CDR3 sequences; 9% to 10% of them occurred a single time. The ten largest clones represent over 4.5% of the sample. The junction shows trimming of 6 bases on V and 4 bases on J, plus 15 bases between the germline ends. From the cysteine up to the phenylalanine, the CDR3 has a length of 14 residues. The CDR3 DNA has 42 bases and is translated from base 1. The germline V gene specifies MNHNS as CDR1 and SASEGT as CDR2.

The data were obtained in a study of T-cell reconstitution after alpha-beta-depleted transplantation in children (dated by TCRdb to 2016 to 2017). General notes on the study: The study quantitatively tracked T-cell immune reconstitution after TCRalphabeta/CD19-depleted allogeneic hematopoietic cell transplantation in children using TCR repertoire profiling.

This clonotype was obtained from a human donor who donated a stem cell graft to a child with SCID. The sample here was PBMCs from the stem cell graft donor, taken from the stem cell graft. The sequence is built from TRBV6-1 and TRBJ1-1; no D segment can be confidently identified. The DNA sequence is TGTGCCAGCAGCCGCGTTTATGGTATCACTGAAGCTTTCTTT. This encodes CASSRVYGITEAFF.